A single sample is the source of the 2 T cell receptor beta chains below, sequenced in a study of identical twins. TCRdb redid the calling of the 5' RACE reads with MiXCR, one entry per CDR3 protein. The data show approximately 1.8 million distinct CDR3 sequences, 32% seen once. What was sequenced was cord blood. The origin of the receptors is a newborn girl in good health.

CDR3 DNA sequence: TGTGCCAGCAGGCTACCCAACACCGGGGAGCTGTTTTTT. Its protein is CASRLPNTGELFF. This chain connects TRBV3-1 to TRBJ2-2; D unresolved. V was shortened by 6 bases and J by 2 bases, with 7 bases between the two germline ends. CDR3 length: 13 residues. Germline loops: CDR1 LGHDT, CDR2 YNNKEL (reference sequence).

This chain connects TRBV12-3 or TRBV12-4 to TRBJ2-1; 7 positions agree with TRBD2. The J segment lost 5 bases and the V segment lost 2 bases, leaving 6 bases of the junction unmatched. The CDR3 is 15 amino acids. The CDR3 nucleotides read TGTGCCAGCAGTTTAATACCGGGAGGCCACAATGAGCAGTTCTTC. Protein: CASSLIPGGHNEQFF.